This TCR beta chain was obtained from a study of identical twins. Study-wide results and limits: The study found weaker excess twin sharing in beta out-of-frame sequences.

Each CDR3 protein gets one entry after TCRdb re-called the 5' RACE reads with MiXCR. The table has about 200,000 distinct CDR3 sequences, around 6.5% seen once; the top ten hold about 15%. In its sample, this clonotype was seen a few times. Its antigen is not identified. Per germline, CDR1 MNHNS and CDR2 SASEGT. The CDR3 is made up of 13 amino acids. Trimming stripped 8 bases from V and 0 bases from J, with 10 bases between. These data were also reused for a study on T cells expressing NK-cell markers.

V usage is TRBV6-1 and J usage is TRBJ1-1, with unresolved D. This clonotype was sampled from a woman aged 18-29 years in good health. Material for sequencing was CD8+ T cells sorted from blood. For the CDR3, the DNA is TGTGCCAGCGACGATCTGATGAACACTGAAGCTTTCTTT. Translated: CASDDLMNTEAFF.